Shown below are 29 T cell receptor beta chains from a single sample sequenced in a study of T cell repertoires in cytomegalovirus infection (dated by TCRdb to the late 2010s). Reads for this sample came from an Illumina HiSeq 1500. The public reads were reanalyzed by TCRdb: fastp trimming at Q25, MiXCR alignment, in-frame beta chains only. When rows share a CDR3 protein, they turn into one entry using the most common DNA and genes. The sample profile shows a few hundred thousand distinct CDR3 sequences; over 35% of them were found once. In total, the top ten clones hold around 46% of the sample. The sample's treatment or condition label, decoded: in vitro stimulation with specific CMV peptide epitopes to enrich CMV-specific T cells. Antigens for these TCRs are unknown. This sample comprised cultured PBMCs, obtained from culture after CMV antigen stimulation. These receptors came from a human donor in good health (CMV status not recorded). Some clones in this sample may be carry-over from other donors' samples.

This clonotype was seen a few times. The chain links TRBV10-3 to TRBJ2-7, with D perhaps TRBD2 (6 bases). V lost 6 bases and J lost 3, with 12 bases in between. Per the germline V gene, CDR1 is ENHRY and CDR2 is SYGVKD. There are 13 residues in the CDR3. CDR3 protein: CAIRRDVDYEQYF. CDR3 bases: TGTGCCATCAGGCGGGACGTTGACTACGAGCAGTACTTC.

This clonotype was seen at least ten times. The chain has TRBV7-2 and TRBJ2-3; tentatively, D is TRBD2 (5 bases). The CDR3 is 16 amino acids. V shed 5 bases and J shed 0 bases, with 15 bases lying between them. The germline V gene encodes CDR1 SGHTA and CDR2 FQGNSA. The CDR3 nucleotides read TGTGCCAGCAGCAAACGACTACCTCCTAGCACAGATACGCAGTATTTT. Translating it yields CASSKRLPPSTDTQYF.

The sample holds a few counts of this clonotype. The chain links TRBV6-6 to TRBJ2-1; D uncertain. Germline CDR1 is MNHNY and CDR2 is SVGAGI (reference sequence). The CDR3 is made up of 11 amino acids. Between the trimmed V and J ends, which lost 6 bases and 9 bases, there was a span of 9 bases. CDR3 loop: CASSIELEQFF. As DNA, the CDR3 is TGTGCCAGCAGCATAGAGCTTGAGCAGTTCTTC.

This clonotype was picked up a small number of times. J is TRBJ2-7 and V is TRBV7-2; TRBD2 is a possible D gene (6 bases). V dropped 6 bases and J dropped 4 bases, with 16 bases sitting between them. This CDR3 has 14 amino acids. Germline loops: CDR1 SGHTA, CDR2 FQGNSA. The CDR3 region is CASRRGAGYYEQYF. CDR3 sequence (DNA): TGTGCCAGCAGGCGGGGCGCGGGGTATTACGAGCAGTACTTC.

The chain couples TRBV7-9 to TRBJ1-3; tentative D call: TRBD1 (5 bases). Germline CDR1 and CDR2: SEHNR and FQNEAQ (reference sequence). The V end was cut by 1 base, the J end by 4 bases, with 11 bases between. The CDR3 has 15 amino acids. CDR3 in amino acids: CASSLGGARGNTIYF. In DNA form, the CDR3 reads TGTGCCAGCAGCTTAGGTGGGGCGCGCGGAAACACCATATATTTT.

V gene TRBV19 combines with J gene TRBJ1-2; the D is unclear. V lost 2 bases to trimming and J lost 8 bases, with 12 bases between them. Germline CDR1 reads LNHDA; CDR2 reads SQIVND (reference sequence). The CDR3 length is 13 residues. This CDR3 is CASSIWPPQGYTF. In DNA form, the CDR3 reads TGTGCCAGTAGTATATGGCCCCCTCAGGGCTACACCTTC.

This clonotype was found a few times. The J gene is TRBJ2-2, the V gene TRBV7-6; TRBD1 agrees at 7 bases. Germline V gene sequence: CDR1 SGHVS, CDR2 FNYEAQ. V lost 5 bases to trimming and J lost 6 bases; unmatched junction nucleotides: 12. The CDR3 length is 16 residues. The CDR3 DNA reads as TGTGCCAGCAGCACTCTCAAGGGGGCTAAGGCCGGGGAGCTGTTTTTT. It translates to CASSTLKGAKAGELFF.

This clonotype showed up just a few times. V is TRBV10-3 and J is TRBJ1-5; no clear D. Per the germline V gene, CDR1 is ENHRY and CDR2 is SYGVKD. The CDR3 contains 13 residues. Trimming cost V 0 bases and J 5 bases, with 5 bases left between them. DNA for the CDR3: TGTGCCATCAGTGAGTCTCAGCATCAGCCCCAGCATTTT. It specifies CAISESQHQPQHF.

This clonotype was picked up a small number of times. The chain joins TRBV7-9 to TRBJ1-1, with TRBD1 as a possible D gene (5 bases). Trimming stripped 4 bases from V and 4 bases from J, with 19 bases between. The CDR3 runs to 16 residues. CDR1 and CDR2 from the germline V gene are SEHNR and FQNEAQ (reference sequence). The CDR3 region is CASSSWGGGGGTEAFF. The CDR3 coding sequence is TGTGCCAGCAGCTCCTGGGGGGGTGGGGGGGGCACTGAAGCTTTCTTT.

V is TRBV7-9 and J is TRBJ1-1; no clear D gene. In germline, CDR1 is SEHNR, CDR2 FQNEAQ (reference sequence). The CDR3 is 14 amino acids. The germline V and J ends were trimmed by 2 bases and 2 bases, with 9 bases remaining between them. The CDR3 is CASSLTRSNTEAFF. The CDR3, as DNA: TGTGCCAGCAGCTTAACTCGAAGTAACACTGAAGCTTTCTTT.

A note on this clonotype: The junction and the germline gene differ at one end; a read error may be behind it. The J gene is TRBJ2-3, the V gene TRBV4-1, with D possibly being TRBD2 (5 bases). The CDR3 runs to 15 residues. CDR1 MGHRA and CDR2 YSYEKL come from the germline V gene. The CDR3 is CASTEEASRADTQYF. Here the CDR3 DNA reads TGTGCCAGCACCGAAGAGGCTAGCCGAGCAGATACGCAGTATTTT.

V gene TRBV7-4 combines with J gene TRBJ1-1; D may be TRBD1 (6 bases). Looked up from germline, CDR1 is SGHVT and CDR2 is SQSDAQ. The CDR3 runs to 15 residues. V gave up 3 bases and J gave up 3 bases, with 14 bases separating them. The CDR3 reads CASSLRGGGDTEAFF. The CDR3 DNA follows: TGTGCCAGCAGCTTGAGGGGGGGGGGGGACACTGAAGCTTTCTTT.

The chain employs TRBV28 and TRBJ2-7, with TRBD1 identical over 9 bases. Germline V CDR1 and CDR2: MDHEN, SYDVKM. J was trimmed by 3 bases and V by 6 bases; bases with no gene match: 6. This CDR3 comprises 14 residues. The CDR3 bases are TGTGCCAGCAGCGGGGACAGGGTGGTCTACGAGCAGTACTTC. Translation: CASSGDRVVYEQYF.

V is TRBV7-9 and J is TRBJ2-2, with 12 bases that match TRBD1. V was pared by 8 bases and J by 5 bases, with 12 bases of the junction left unmatched. In germline, CDR1 is SEHNR, CDR2 FQNEAQ (reference sequence). This CDR3 spans 17 amino acids. CDR3 in DNA: TGTGCCAGCCCCGCCGGGACAGGGGGCGCGCGGACCGGGGAGCTGTTTTTT. Its protein product is CASPAGTGGARTGELFF.

The rearrangement uses TRBV20-1 and TRBJ2-5; D possibly corresponds to TRBD1 (5 bases). Germline lookup yields CDR1 DFQATT and CDR2 SNEGSKA (reference sequence). The CDR3 loop spans 14 amino acids. Trimming removed 2 bases at V and 2 bases at J, with 12 bases between. CDR3 coding DNA: TGCAGTGCTAGAAGCGTCAGGGCTCAAGAGACCCAGTACTTC. Its translation: CSARSVRAQETQYF.

The chain recombines TRBV14 with TRBJ2-5, with D unresolved. Germline-derived CDR1 and CDR2 are SGHDN and FVKESK. Between the trimmed V and J ends, which lost 0 bases and 5 bases, there was a span of 16 bases. The CDR3 has 16 amino acids. CDR3 residues: CASSQDGSLLEETQYF. The CDR3 region has the DNA TGTGCCAGCAGCCAAGACGGTTCCCTCCTCGAGGAGACCCAGTACTTC.

The chain has TRBV7-6 and TRBJ2-7, with 7 bases fitting TRBD2. J lost 3 bases, V lost 5 bases, and 10 bases had no gene match. CDR1 is SGHVS and CDR2 is FNYEAQ in the germline V gene. This CDR3 region has 15 residues. The CDR3 protein is CASSPRAGAVYEQYF. For the CDR3, the DNA is TGTGCCAGCAGCCCGAGGGCGGGAGCCGTCTACGAGCAGTACTTC. The full variable domain, its missing parts supplied by reference TRBV7-6 and TRBJ2-7, is GAGVSQSPRYKVTKRGQDVALRCDPISGHVSLYWYRQALGQGPEFLTYFNYEAQQDKSGLPNDRFSAERPEGSISTLTIQRTEQRDSAMYRCASSPRAGAVYEQYFGPGTRLTVT.

V and J are TRBV19 and TRBJ2-2; D gene unclear. V lost 0 bases, J lost 6 bases, and 14 bases lay in between. The germline gives CDR1 LNHDA, CDR2 SQIVND (reference sequence). This CDR3 region has 16 residues. CDR3 sequence reads: CASSIDLRYPPGELFF. The CDR3 DNA follows: TGTGCCAGTAGTATAGATCTGCGCTATCCCCCCGGGGAGCTGTTTTTT.

This clonotype has only a few counts. This chain uses TRBV6-1 with TRBJ1-4; no reliable D call. Germline CDR1 reads MNHNS; CDR2 reads SASEGT. V was trimmed by 7 bases and J by 5 bases, leaving 8 bases between them. This CDR3 region has 12 residues. The chain's CDR3 is CASTRTNEKLFF. CDR3 nucleotides: TGTGCCAGCACGCGGACGAATGAAAAACTGTTTTTT.

The rearrangement uses TRBV7-8 and TRBJ1-2, with 7 bases that match TRBD1. Germline V gene data show CDR1 as SGHVS and CDR2 as FQNEAQ. The CDR3 runs 16 residues. V trimming: 6 bases; J trimming: 8 bases; junction bases outside the gene matches: 18. Here the CDR3 reads CASRSRDSAPTTGYTF. DNA for the CDR3: TGTGCCAGCAGGTCCCGGGACAGCGCCCCTACTACGGGCTACACCTTC.

There are a few counts of this clonotype. The V gene is TRBV7-2, the J gene TRBJ2-3, with 8 bases that match TRBD2. Looked up from germline, CDR1 is SGHTA and CDR2 is FQGNSA. V trimming: 2 bases; J trimming: 10 bases; junction bases outside the gene matches: 14. This CDR3 has 16 residues. In nucleotides, the CDR3 is TGTGCCAGCAGCTTAAAGGGACTAGAGGGGGGGGCTCCGCAGTATTTT. It codes for CASSLKGLEGGAPQYF.

This chain uses TRBV5-4 with TRBJ2-3, with 9 nucleotides matching TRBD1. J gave up 4 bases and V 5 bases, and 8 bases lay outside the gene matches. This CDR3 has 15 residues. The germline V gene encodes CDR1 SGHNT and CDR2 YYREEE (reference sequence). This CDR3 is CASRPGQGSADTQYF. In DNA, the CDR3 is TGTGCCAGCAGACCAGGACAGGGGAGTGCAGATACGCAGTATTTT. The complete variable domain, with remaining parts taken from reference TRBV5-4 and TRBJ2-3, reads ETGVTQSPTHLIKTRGQQVTLRCSSQSGHNTVSWYQQALGQGPQFIFQYYREEENGRGNFPPRFSGLQFPNYSSELNVNALELDDSALYLCASRPGQGSADTQYFGPGTRLTVL.

The V and J genes are TRBV10-3 and TRBJ1-2, with D tentatively TRBD1 (6 bases). CDR1 is ENHRY, CDR2 SYGVKD, per germline. This CDR3 comprises 13 residues. V gave up 6 bases and J gave up 3 bases, with 11 bases separating them. The CDR3 DNA follows: TGTGCCATCAGCGACAGGACAGACTATGGCTACACCTTC. Translated, it gives CAISDRTDYGYTF.

The chain carries TRBV7-3 and TRBJ1-1; 9 bases are a match to TRBD1. The ends lost 3 bases at V and 7 bases at J; junction bases unmatched: 6. The CDR3 spans 14 residues. From germline, CDR1 is SGHTA and CDR2 FQGTGA. Here the CDR3 reads CASSLGQGPVEAFF. The CDR3 region has the DNA TGTGCCAGCAGCTTGGGACAGGGTCCGGTTGAAGCTTTCTTT.

The V gene is TRBV2, the J gene TRBJ2-7; 10 bases fit TRBD2. CDR1 and CDR2 (germline): SNHLY, FYNNEI. CDR3 length: 14 residues. The J segment lost 4 bases and the V segment lost 6 bases, leaving 6 bases of the junction unmatched. CDR3 coding DNA: TGTGCCAGCAGACCACTAGCGGGATCGTACGAGCAGTACTTC. This encodes CASRPLAGSYEQYF.

The rearrangement uses TRBV7-8 and TRBJ2-3; 7 bases match TRBD2. The CDR3 extends over 14 amino acids. The junction had 6 bases not matched to a gene; V was cut back by 8 bases and J by 1 base. Germline values: CDR1 SGHVS, CDR2 FQNEAQ. The CDR3 here is CASRGEAGTDTQYF. The CDR3 DNA reads as TGTGCCAGCCGGGGGGAGGCAGGCACAGATACGCAGTATTTT.

The V and J genes are TRBV2 and TRBJ2-1; D might be TRBD2 (6 bases). The CDR3 is 15 amino acids. The germline V gene has CDR1 SNHLY and CDR2 FYNNEI. The ends were cut back, 9 bases at V and 0 bases at J, with 15 bases in the middle. DNA for the CDR3: TGTGCCAGTGGCCCGGCGGGACCCTCCTACAATGAGCAGTTCTTC. This codes for CASGPAGPSYNEQFF.

This clonotype was observed a few times. The chain combines TRBV4-1 with TRBJ2-5, with 11 bases lining up with TRBD2. CDR3 length: 17 amino acids. CDR1 and CDR2 from the germline V gene are MGHRA and YSYEKL. V shed 0 bases and J 5 bases; nucleotides not matched to a gene: 8. CDR3 coding DNA: TGCGCCAGCAGCCAAGATCTAGCGGGGGGTATCGGGGAGACCCAGTACTTC. Translated, it gives CASSQDLAGGIGETQYF.

This clonotype has more than one count but fewer than ten. The chain couples TRBV4-3 to TRBJ1-2, with 7 bases aligning to TRBD1. Germline lookup yields CDR1 LGHNA and CDR2 YSLEER. V trimming: 4 bases; J trimming: 3 bases; junction bases outside the gene matches: 8. The CDR3 sequence is 15 residues long. Written as DNA, the CDR3 is TGCGCCAGCAGCCCCCGGGAGGGACAGCACTATGGCTACACCTTC. This codes for CASSPREGQHYGYTF.